The 13 T cell receptor beta chains in this list originate from one sample, sequenced in a study of cytomegalovirus exposure and HLA in healthy donors. Researchers ran the PCR with 60 Vbeta and 13 Jbeta primers. Sequenced by immunoSEQ multiplex PCR; TCRdb stores in-frame clones only, minus some. The sample data list some 33,000 clones. The sample consisted of PBMCs. The receptors originated from a female donor in good health and CMV-seronegative.

This chain links TRBV9 with TRBJ2-3; TRBD1 matches 7 bases. The V segment lost 4 bases and the J segment 6 bases; nucleotides outside the gene matches: 14. The CDR3 is made up of 16 amino acids. Germline CDR1 reads SGDLS; CDR2 reads YYNGEE. CDR3 sequence reads: CASSSMGTALRDTQYF. CDR3 nucleotide sequence: TGTGCCAGCAGCTCCATGGGGACAGCACTTCGGGATACGCAGTATTTT.

This sequence joins TRBV7-6 and TRBJ1-6; D gene uncertain. The ends were cut back, 2 bases at V and 6 bases at J, with 11 bases in the middle. This CDR3 is built from 15 residues. Germline values: CDR1 SGHVS, CDR2 FNYEAQ. CDR3: CASSLTSEPNSPLHF. The CDR3 DNA reads TGTGCCAGCAGCTTAACGTCTGAGCCTAATTCACCCCTCCACTTT.

This chain joins TRBV28 and TRBJ2-7; possibly TRBD2 for D (5 bases). The CDR3 covers 12 residues. Trimming took 3 bases from V and 3 from J, leaving 6 bases between them. Germline lookup yields CDR1 MDHEN and CDR2 SYDVKM. Written as DNA, the CDR3 is TGTGCCAGCAGTTTCGGGGTCTACGAGCAGTACTTC. The encoded protein is CASSFGVYEQYF.

This sequence joins TRBV7-6 and TRBJ1-3; weak D call: TRBD1 (6 bases). Trimming cost V 4 bases and J 8 bases, with 24 bases left between them. Looked up from germline, CDR1 is SGHVS and CDR2 is FNYEAQ. This CDR3 has 17 amino acids. CDR3 in DNA: TGTGCCAGCAGCTCCTTCCCACAGGGACCGCGCGTACACACCATATATTTT. Amino acid sequence: CASSSFPQGPRVHTIYF.

This rearrangement joins TRBV15 to TRBJ2-1; 10 bases match TRBD1. The CDR3 covers 14 residues. Germline-derived CDR1 and CDR2 are LNHNV and YYDKDF (reference sequence). The J segment lost 5 bases and the V segment lost 7 bases, leaving 5 bases of the junction unmatched. CDR3 in amino acids: CATKLTGGHNEQFF. The DNA for the CDR3 is TGTGCCACCAAGCTGACAGGGGGCCACAATGAGCAGTTCTTC.

The chain is built from TRBV7-9 and TRBJ2-7; perhaps TRBD1 as D (6 bases). This CDR3 comprises 14 residues. V dropped 5 bases and J dropped 1 base, with 12 bases sitting between them. From germline, CDR1 is SEHNR and CDR2 FQNEAQ (reference sequence). Written as DNA, the CDR3 is TGTGCCAGCAGCCCCCGGACAGATTCCTACGAGCAGTACTTC. Its translation is CASSPRTDSYEQYF.

The chain combines TRBV5-1 with TRBJ2-5; 8 bases line up with TRBD2. CDR1 SGHRS and CDR2 YFSETQ come from the germline V gene. The CDR3 covers 15 residues. J was trimmed by 4 bases and V by 4 bases; bases with no gene match: 9. In nucleotides, the CDR3 is TGCGCCAGCAGCGTAGCGGGGTCTGGGGGAGAGACCCAGTACTTC. Translated, it gives CASSVAGSGGETQYF.

The chain couples TRBV7-2 to TRBJ1-5; a weak D match, TRBD1 (5 bases). Germline lookup yields CDR1 SGHTA and CDR2 FQGNSA. This CDR3 region has 14 residues. Trimming shortened V by 4 bases and J by 7 bases, and 14 bases separated the two germline ends. The CDR3 sequence: CASSYWGETQPQHF. The CDR3 DNA reads as TGTGCCAGCAGCTACTGGGGGGAAACACAGCCCCAGCATTTT.

The rearrangement links TRBV6-6 to TRBJ2-7, with a possible D match to TRBD1 (6 bases). CDR1 is MNHNY and CDR2 is SVGAGI in the germline V gene (reference sequence). This CDR3 contains 13 residues. V was clipped by 5 bases and J by 3 bases, with 11 bases between them. CDR3 residues: CASSGATGYEQYF. The CDR3 DNA is TGTGCCAGCAGTGGAGCGACAGGCTACGAGCAGTACTTC.

J is TRBJ2-1 and V is TRBV4-1; 8 bases line up with TRBD2. CDR3 length: 16 amino acids. CDR1 is MGHRA, CDR2 YSYEKL, per germline. The junction had 10 bases not matched to a gene; V was cut back by 2 bases and J by 7 bases. CDR3 nucleotides: TGCGCCAGCAGCCAATCGGGGGGGGCGTGGGGAAATGAGCAGTTCTTC. It codes for CASSQSGGAWGNEQFF.

CDR3 region: CASSTGGAGVSANEQFF. CDR3 bases: TGTGCCAGTAGTACCGGAGGAGCGGGGGTTTCAGCCAATGAGCAGTTCTTC. The gene calls are TRBV19 and TRBJ2-1, with 8 bases lining up with TRBD2. V dropped 4 bases and J dropped 6; count of bases not matched to a gene: 14. Germline V gene sequence: CDR1 LNHDA, CDR2 SQIVND (reference sequence). This CDR3 contains 17 residues.

V gene TRBV5-4 combines with J gene TRBJ2-4; D ambiguous. V shed 0 bases and J shed 0 bases, with 4 bases lying between them. The CDR3 has 14 residues. Per the germline V gene, CDR1 is SGHNT and CDR2 is YYREEE (reference sequence). The CDR3 bases are TGTGCCAGCAGCTTGGGTCAAGCCAAAAACATTCAGTACTTC. It translates to CASSLGQAKNIQYF.

The chain uses TRBV4-3 and TRBJ2-2; D uncertain. This CDR3 has 13 amino acids. CDR1 LGHNA and CDR2 YSLEER come from the germline V gene. Trimming took off 0 bases at V and 4 bases at J, with 3 bases between the two ends. The CDR3 spells CASSQDITGELFF. In DNA, the CDR3 is TGCGCCAGCAGCCAAGATATCACCGGGGAGCTGTTTTTT.